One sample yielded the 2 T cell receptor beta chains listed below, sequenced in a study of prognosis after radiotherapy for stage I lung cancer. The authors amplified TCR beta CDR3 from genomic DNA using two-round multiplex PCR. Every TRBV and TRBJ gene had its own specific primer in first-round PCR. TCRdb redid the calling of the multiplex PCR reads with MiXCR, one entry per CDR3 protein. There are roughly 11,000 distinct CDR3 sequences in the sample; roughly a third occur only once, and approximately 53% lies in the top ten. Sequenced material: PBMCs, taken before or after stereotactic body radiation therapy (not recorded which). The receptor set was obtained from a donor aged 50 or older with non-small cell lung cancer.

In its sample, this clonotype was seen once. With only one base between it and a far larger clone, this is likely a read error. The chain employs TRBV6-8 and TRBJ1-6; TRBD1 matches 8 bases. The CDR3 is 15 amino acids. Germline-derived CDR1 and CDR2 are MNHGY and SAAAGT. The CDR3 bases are TGTACCAGCAGCCTTGACAGGGGCCCGAATTCACCCCTCCACTTT. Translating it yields CTSSLDRGPNSPLHF.

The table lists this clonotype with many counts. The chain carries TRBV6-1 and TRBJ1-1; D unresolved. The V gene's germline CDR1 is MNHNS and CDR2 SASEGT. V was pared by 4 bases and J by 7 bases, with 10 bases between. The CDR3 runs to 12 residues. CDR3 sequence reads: CASSGPYLEAFF. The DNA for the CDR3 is TGTGCCAGCAGTGGACCGTACCTTGAAGCTTTCTTT.